This T cell receptor (beta chain) was retrieved from a study of cytomegalovirus exposure and HLA in healthy donors. Whole-study findings and limits: Cytomegalovirus association was assigned to approximately 180 TCR beta chains.

Trimming pared 6 bases from V and 1 base from J, leaving 10 bases between. Germline V lookup: CDR1 MNHEY, CDR2 SVGAGI. The CDR3 spans 15 residues. Repertoires were generated with immunoSEQ multiplex PCR, while TCRdb's copy carries only in-frame clones and drops some. The sample includes approximately 200,000 clones, more than 80% of them seen just once. A word on this clone: What it binds is unknown.

The sample was PBMCs. The source is a man between 18 and 29 years old in good health and CMV-seropositive. The chain has TRBV6-5 and TRBJ2-6; D is unresolved. CDR3 in amino acids: CASSPPLSGANVLTF. The DNA for the CDR3 is TGTGCCAGCAGCCCCCCCCTTTCTGGGGCCAACGTCCTGACTTTC.